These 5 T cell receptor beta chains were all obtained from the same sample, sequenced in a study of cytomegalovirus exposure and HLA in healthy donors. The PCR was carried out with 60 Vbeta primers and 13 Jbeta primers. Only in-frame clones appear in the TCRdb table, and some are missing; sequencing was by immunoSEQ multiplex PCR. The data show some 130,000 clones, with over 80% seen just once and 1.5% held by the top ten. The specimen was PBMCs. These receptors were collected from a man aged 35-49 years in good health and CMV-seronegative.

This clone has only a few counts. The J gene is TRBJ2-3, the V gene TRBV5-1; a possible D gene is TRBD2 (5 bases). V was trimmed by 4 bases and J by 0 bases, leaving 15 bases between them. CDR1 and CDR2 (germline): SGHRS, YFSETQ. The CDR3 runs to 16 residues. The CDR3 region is CASSIPSGYSTDTQYF. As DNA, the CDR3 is TGCGCCAGCAGCATCCCAAGCGGATACAGCACAGATACGCAGTATTTT.

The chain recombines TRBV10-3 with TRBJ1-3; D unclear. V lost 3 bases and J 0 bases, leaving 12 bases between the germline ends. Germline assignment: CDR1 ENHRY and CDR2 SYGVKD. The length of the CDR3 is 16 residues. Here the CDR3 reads CAISDSPGDSGNTIYF. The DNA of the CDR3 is TGTGCCATCAGTGATTCTCCCGGGGACTCTGGAAACACCATATATTTT.

CDR3 protein: CASSLGPSGGALETQYF. The CDR3 coding sequence is TGCGCCAGCAGCTTGGGGCCTAGCGGGGGGGCATTGGAGACCCAGTACTTC. This chain joins TRBV5-1 and TRBJ2-5; 12 bases map to TRBD2. CDR1 is SGHRS and CDR2 is YFSETQ in the germline V gene. This CDR3 has 17 amino acids. J gave up 5 bases and V 0 bases, and 8 bases lay outside the gene matches.

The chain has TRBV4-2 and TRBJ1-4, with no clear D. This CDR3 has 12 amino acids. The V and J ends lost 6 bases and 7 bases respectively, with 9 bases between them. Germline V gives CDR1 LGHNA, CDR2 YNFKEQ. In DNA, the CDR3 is TGTGCCAGCAGTCAGAGCGGTGAAAAACTGTTTTTT. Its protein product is CASSQSGEKLFF.

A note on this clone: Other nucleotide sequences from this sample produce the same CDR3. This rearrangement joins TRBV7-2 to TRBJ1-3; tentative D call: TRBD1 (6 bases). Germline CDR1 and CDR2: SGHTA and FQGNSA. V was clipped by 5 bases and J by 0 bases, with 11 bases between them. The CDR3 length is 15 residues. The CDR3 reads CASSADRSSGNTIYF. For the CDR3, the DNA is TGTGCCAGCAGCGCAGACAGGAGCTCTGGAAACACCATATATTTT.